This passage covers 5 T cell receptor beta chains from one sample sequenced in a study of T cell responses to AZD1222 COVID-19 vaccine. TCRdb keeps only in-frame clones here, not all; method: immunoSEQ multiplex PCR. This sample yields about 76,000 clones, of which more than 75% are seen a single time; 4% to 5.5% belongs to the top ten. The sample was peripheral blood, taken on day 0 of MenACWY control vaccination. Receptors were obtained from an adult in good health.

The V call is TRBV28, the J call TRBJ1-4, with a tentative D call TRBD1 (5 bases). Trimming left V 5 bases short and J 7 bases short, with 20 bases between. The CDR3 spans 16 residues. The germline V gene encodes CDR1 MDHEN and CDR2 SYDVKM. The CDR3: CASSPEGRAGGEKLFF. DNA for the CDR3: TGTGCCAGCAGTCCTGAGGGGCGAGCGGGGGGTGAAAAACTGTTTTTT.

The chain is built from TRBV30 and TRBJ1-2, with a possible D match to TRBD1 (5 bases). Looked up from germline, CDR1 is GTSNPN and CDR2 is SVGIG (reference sequence). V was trimmed by 5 bases and J by 5 bases, leaving 18 bases between them. The CDR3 contains 14 residues. CDR3 nucleotide sequence: TGTGCCTGGTTCACAGGCGCGGGTTGGTATGGCTACACCTTC. It yields the protein CAWFTGAGWYGYTF.

The chain couples TRBV12-3 or TRBV12-4 to TRBJ1-4; TRBD1 matches at 11 bases. CDR3 size: 13 residues. As DNA, the CDR3 is TGTGCTATTTCTGGGACAGGGGGTGAAAAACTGTTTTTT. Encoded protein: CAISGTGGEKLFF.

This chain connects TRBV5-4 to TRBJ2-7; a weak D match, TRBD1 (5 bases). This CDR3 is built from 14 residues. The V and J ends lost 0 bases and 5 bases respectively, with 12 bases between them. In germline, CDR1 is SGHNT, CDR2 YYREEE (reference sequence). The CDR3 loop is CASSLGARVNEQYF. The CDR3 DNA reads as TGTGCCAGCAGCTTGGGGGCCAGGGTGAACGAGCAGTACTTC.

This chain connects TRBV7-9 to TRBJ2-2; possibly TRBD2 for D (6 bases). This CDR3 has 15 residues. Trimming shortened V by 7 bases and J by 3 bases, and 15 bases separated the two germline ends. CDR1 is SEHNR and CDR2 is FQNEAQ in the germline V gene (reference sequence). The CDR3 nucleotides are TGTGCCAGCAAATCGGGGGTAGAGTACACCGGGGAGCTGTTTTTT. This translates into CASKSGVEYTGELFF. Complete variable domain (other parts from reference TRBV7-9 and TRBJ2-2): DTGVSQNPRHKITKRGQNVTFRCDPISEHNRLYWYRQTLGQGPEFLTYFQNEAQLEKSRLLSDRFSAERPKGSFSTLEIQRTEQGDSAMYLCASKSGVEYTGELFFGEGSRLTVL.